The clone carrying this T cell receptor beta chain came up a few times. What it recognizes is unknown. The data belong to a study of response to subunit inactivated influenza vaccine. Each CDR3 protein is one row after TCRdb ran MiXCR on the RT-PCR reads. In the table there are 700,000 to 800,000 distinct CDR3 sequences, 15% to 20% of which are singletons. Broader study findings: The authors put forward the suggestion that each seasonal influenza vaccination may bring in only a limited number of new T cells.

There are 14 residues in the CDR3. The V gene's germline CDR1 is LGHNA and CDR2 YSLEER. The V end was cut by 0 bases, the J end by 7 bases, with 12 bases between. The sequencing used PBMCs from blood, collected more than 4 days after vaccination. The chain has TRBV4-3 and TRBJ1-2; D unresolved. This TCR was sampled from a man aged 50-59 years who received an inactivated influenza vaccine. The CDR3 DNA follows: TGCGCCAGCAGCCAAGATGTCTCCCTGGGTGGCTACACCTTC. It yields the protein CASSQDVSLGGYTF.